This TCR beta chain was observed in a study of blood T cell repertoires in COVID-19. The data were produced by immunoSEQ multiplex PCR, yet TCRdb's version contains in-frame clones alone and is incomplete. The sample carries around 200,000 clones, over 75% recorded once. Per the germline V gene, CDR1 is SNHLY and CDR2 is FYNNEI. The J segment lost 9 bases and the V segment lost 6 bases, leaving 12 bases of the junction unmatched. The CDR3 spans 14 residues. This chain connects TRBV2 to TRBJ1-1; 8 positions match TRBD1. The sample consisted of peripheral blood. This receptor was identified in a man between 45 and 60 years old with acute or convalescent COVID-19. The CDR3 DNA follows: TGTGCCAGCAGCCCTCGGACAGGGTGGGACCAAGCTTTCTTT. Residues: CASSPRTGWDQAFF.